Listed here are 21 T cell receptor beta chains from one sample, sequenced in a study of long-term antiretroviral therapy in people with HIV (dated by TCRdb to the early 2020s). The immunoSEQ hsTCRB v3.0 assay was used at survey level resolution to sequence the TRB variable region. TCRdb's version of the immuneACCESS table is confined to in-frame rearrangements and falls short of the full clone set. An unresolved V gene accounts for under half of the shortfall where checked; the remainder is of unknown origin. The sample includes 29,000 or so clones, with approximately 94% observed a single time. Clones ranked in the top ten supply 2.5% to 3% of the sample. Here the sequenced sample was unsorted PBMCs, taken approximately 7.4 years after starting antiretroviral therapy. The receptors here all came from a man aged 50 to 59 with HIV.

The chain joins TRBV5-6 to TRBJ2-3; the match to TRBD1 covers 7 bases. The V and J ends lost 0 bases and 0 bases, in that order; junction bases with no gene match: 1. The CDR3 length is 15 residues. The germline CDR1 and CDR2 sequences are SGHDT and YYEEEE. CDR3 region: CASSLEQGSTDTQYF. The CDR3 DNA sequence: TGTGCCAGCAGCTTGGAACAGGGGAGCACAGATACGCAGTATTTT.

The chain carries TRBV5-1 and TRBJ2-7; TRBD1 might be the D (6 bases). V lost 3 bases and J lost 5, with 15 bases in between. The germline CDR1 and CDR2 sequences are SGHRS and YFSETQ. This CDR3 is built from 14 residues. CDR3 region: CASSSGDHLNEQYF. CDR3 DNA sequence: TGCGCCAGCAGCTCAGGGGATCACCTAAACGAGCAGTACTTC.

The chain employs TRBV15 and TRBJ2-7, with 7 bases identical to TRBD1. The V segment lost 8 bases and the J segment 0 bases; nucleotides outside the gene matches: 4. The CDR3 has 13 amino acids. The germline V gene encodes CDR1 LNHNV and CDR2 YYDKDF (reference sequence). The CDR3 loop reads CATGDSSSYEQYF. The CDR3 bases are TGTGCCACCGGGGACAGCAGCTCCTACGAGCAGTACTTC.

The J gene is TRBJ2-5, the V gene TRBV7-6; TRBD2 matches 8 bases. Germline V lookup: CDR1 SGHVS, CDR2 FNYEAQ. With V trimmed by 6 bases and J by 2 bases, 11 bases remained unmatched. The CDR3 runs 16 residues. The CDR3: CASRDLSGANQETQYF. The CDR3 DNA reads TGTGCCAGCAGGGACCTTAGCGGGGCAAATCAAGAGACCCAGTACTTC. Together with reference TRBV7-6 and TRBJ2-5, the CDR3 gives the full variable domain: GAGVSQSPRYKVTKRGQDVALRCDPISGHVSLYWYRQALGQGPEFLTYFNYEAQQDKSGLPNDRFSAERPEGSISTLTIQRTEQRDSAMYRCASRDLSGANQETQYFGPGTRLLVL.

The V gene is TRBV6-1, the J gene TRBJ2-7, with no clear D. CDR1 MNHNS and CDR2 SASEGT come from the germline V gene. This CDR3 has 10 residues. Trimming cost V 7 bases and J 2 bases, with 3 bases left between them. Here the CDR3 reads CASNAYEQYF. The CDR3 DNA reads TGTGCCAGCAACGCCTACGAGCAGTACTTC.

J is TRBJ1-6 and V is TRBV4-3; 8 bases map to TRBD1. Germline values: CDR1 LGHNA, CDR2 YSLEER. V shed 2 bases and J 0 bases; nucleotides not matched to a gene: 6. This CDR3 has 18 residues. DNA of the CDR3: TGCGCCAGCAGCCAACGGACAGGGCTCAGCTCCTATAATTCACCCCTCCACTTT. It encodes CASSQRTGLSSYNSPLHF.

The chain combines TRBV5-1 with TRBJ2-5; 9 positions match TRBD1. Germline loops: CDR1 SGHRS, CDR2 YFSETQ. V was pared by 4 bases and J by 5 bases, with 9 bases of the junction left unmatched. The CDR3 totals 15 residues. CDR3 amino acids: CASSPQGQGWETQYF. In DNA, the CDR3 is TGCGCCAGCAGCCCCCAAGGACAGGGGTGGGAGACCCAGTACTTC.

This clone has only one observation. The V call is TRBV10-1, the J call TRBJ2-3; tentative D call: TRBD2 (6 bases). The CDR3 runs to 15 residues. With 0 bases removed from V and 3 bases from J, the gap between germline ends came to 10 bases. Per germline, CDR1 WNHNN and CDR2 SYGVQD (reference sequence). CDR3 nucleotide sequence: TGCGCCAGCAGTGAGTCCGGGGGTGGTACAGATACGCAGTATTTT. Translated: CASSESGGGTDTQYF.

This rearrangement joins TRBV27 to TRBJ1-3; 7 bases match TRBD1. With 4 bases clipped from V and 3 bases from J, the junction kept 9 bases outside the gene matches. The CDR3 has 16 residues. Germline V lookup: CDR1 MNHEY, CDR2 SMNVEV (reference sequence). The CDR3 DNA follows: TGTGCCAGCAGTTGGGGACAGCCCAAAGATGGAAACACCATATATTTT. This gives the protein CASSWGQPKDGNTIYF.

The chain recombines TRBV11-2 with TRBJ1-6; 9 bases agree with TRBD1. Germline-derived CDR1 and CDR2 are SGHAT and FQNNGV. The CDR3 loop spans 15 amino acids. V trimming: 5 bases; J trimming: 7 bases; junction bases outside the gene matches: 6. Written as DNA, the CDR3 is TGTGCCAGCAGCACGTCCGGGACAGGGAATTCACCCCTCCACTTT. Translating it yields CASSTSGTGNSPLHF. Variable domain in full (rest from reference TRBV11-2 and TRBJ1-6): EAGVAQSPRYKIIEKRQSVAFWCNPISGHATLYWYQQILGQGPKLLIQFQNNGVVDDSQLPKDRFSAERLKGVDSTLKIQPAKLEDSAVYLCASSTSGTGNSPLHFGNGTRLTVT.

This chain's CDR3 is CASRQGQGNSPLHF. The CDR3 DNA sequence: TGTGCCAGCAGACAGGGACAGGGCAATTCACCCCTCCACTTT. The chain is built from TRBV6-5 and TRBJ1-6; 9 nucleotides agree with TRBD1. The CDR3 is 14 residues long. V dropped 6 bases and J dropped 7; count of bases not matched to a gene: 4. Germline V gene lookup returns CDR1 MNHEY and CDR2 SVGAGI.

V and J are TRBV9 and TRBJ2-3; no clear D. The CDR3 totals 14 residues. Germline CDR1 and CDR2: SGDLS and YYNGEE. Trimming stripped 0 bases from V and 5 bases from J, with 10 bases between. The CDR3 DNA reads TGTGCCAGCAGCGTAGGGGATGCTTTAGATACGCAGTATTTT. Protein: CASSVGDALDTQYF.

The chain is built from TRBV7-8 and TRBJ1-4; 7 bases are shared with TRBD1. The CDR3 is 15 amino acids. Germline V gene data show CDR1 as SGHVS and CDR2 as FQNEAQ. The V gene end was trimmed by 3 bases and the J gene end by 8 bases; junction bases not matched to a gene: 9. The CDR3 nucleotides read TGTGCCAGCAGCTTCAGGGGGGGGGAAAGGGAAAAACTGTTTTTT. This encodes CASSFRGGEREKLFF. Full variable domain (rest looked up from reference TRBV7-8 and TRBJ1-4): GAGVSQSPRYKVAKRGQDVALRCDPISGHVSLFWYQQALGQGPEFLTYFQNEAQLDKSGLPSDRFFAERPEGSVSTLKIQRTQQEDSAVYLCASSFRGGEREKLFFGSGTQLSVL.

DNA for the CDR3: TGCGCCAGCAGCCAAGATCAGGGACAGGTCGTATATGGCTACACCTTC. Translated, it gives CASSQDQGQVVYGYTF. The V gene is TRBV4-1, the J gene TRBJ1-2; 8 bases match TRBD1. Trimming cost V 0 bases and J 5 bases; bases outside gene matches: 8. Per the germline V gene, CDR1 is MGHRA and CDR2 is YSYEKL. CDR3 size: 16 residues.

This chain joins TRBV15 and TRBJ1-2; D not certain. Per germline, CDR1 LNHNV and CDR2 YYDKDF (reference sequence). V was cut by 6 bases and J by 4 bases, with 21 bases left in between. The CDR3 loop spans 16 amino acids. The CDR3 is CATSRQAASLFYGYTF. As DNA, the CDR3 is TGTGCCACCAGTCGTCAGGCTGCCTCACTCTTCTATGGCTACACCTTC.

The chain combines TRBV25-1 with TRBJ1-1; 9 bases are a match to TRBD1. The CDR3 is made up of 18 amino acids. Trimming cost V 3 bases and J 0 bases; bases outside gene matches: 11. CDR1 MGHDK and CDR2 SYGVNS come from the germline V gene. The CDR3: CASSDWPGTGLMNTEAFF. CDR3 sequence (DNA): TGTGCCAGCAGTGATTGGCCCGGGACAGGGCTCATGAACACTGAAGCTTTCTTT.

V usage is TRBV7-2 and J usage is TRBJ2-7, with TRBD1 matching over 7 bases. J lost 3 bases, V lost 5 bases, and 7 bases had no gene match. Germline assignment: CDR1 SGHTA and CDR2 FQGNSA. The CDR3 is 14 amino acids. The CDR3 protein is CASSLRDSNYEQYF. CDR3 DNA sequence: TGTGCCAGCAGCCTTCGGGACAGCAACTACGAGCAGTACTTC.

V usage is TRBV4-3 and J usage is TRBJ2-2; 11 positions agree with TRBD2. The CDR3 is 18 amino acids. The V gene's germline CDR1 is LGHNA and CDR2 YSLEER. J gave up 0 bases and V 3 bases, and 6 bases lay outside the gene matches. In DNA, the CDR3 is TGCGCCAGCAGCCAGGAACTAGCGGGGGCCGCGAACACCGGGGAGCTGTTTTTT. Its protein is CASSQELAGAANTGELFF.

CDR3 bases: TGTGCCAGCAGCATCTCGGACGGCTCCTACGAGCAGTACTTC. Protein: CASSISDGSYEQYF. This chain uses TRBV11-3 with TRBJ2-7, with D unclear. This CDR3 has 14 residues. Germline CDR1 SGHNT, CDR2 YENEEA. Trimming pared 5 bases from V and 0 bases from J, leaving 11 bases between.

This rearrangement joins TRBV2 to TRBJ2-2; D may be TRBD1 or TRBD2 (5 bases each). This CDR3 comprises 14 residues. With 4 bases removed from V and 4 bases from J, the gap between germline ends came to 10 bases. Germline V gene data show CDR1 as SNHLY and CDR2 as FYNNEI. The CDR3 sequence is CASSVAGSTGELFF. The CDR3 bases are TGTGCCAGCAGTGTTGCAGGGAGCACCGGGGAGCTGTTTTTT.

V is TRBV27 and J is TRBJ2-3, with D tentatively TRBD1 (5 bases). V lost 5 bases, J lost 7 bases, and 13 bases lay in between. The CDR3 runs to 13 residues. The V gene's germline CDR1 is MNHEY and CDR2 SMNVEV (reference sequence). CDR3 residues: CASSRSAGYTQYF. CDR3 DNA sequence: TGTGCCAGCAGTCGATCGGCAGGGTATACGCAGTATTTT.